These 25 T cell receptor beta chains share one sample of origin, sequenced in a study of T cells in localized non-small cell lung cancer (dated by TCRdb to the early 2020s). The method was the immunoSEQ multiplex PCR assay. The source is immuneACCESS, and TCRdb retained only in-frame sequences with V and J called. Part of the clones is not carried over; for the studies checked, unresolved V genes explain less than half of this, and the remainder is unexplained. This sample has roughly 1,900 clones in its table, and approximately 20% of those were observed once. Of the sample, approximately 11% falls within the top ten clones. The sequencing here drew on normal lung tissue next to the tumor, taken before any cancer treatment. All receptors derive from a female donor of 60 years or more with stage I lung adenocarcinoma.

This clone occurred a few times. The chain combines TRBV11-3 with TRBJ2-3; TRBD2 matches 8 bases. CDR3 length equals 14 residues. Losses at the gene ends were 8 bases for V and 6 bases for J; bases not matched to a gene: 10. Germline V gene sequence: CDR1 SGHNT, CDR2 YENEEA. CDR3: CASVDGRASDTQYF. CDR3 bases: TGTGCCAGCGTTGACGGGAGGGCCTCCGATACGCAGTATTTT.

The chain recombines TRBV19 with TRBJ1-1; no definite D call. This CDR3 has 11 residues. V gave up 2 bases and J gave up 8 bases, with 6 bases separating them. Germline values: CDR1 LNHDA, CDR2 SQIVND (reference sequence). The CDR3 bases are TGTGCCAGTAGTATACGGCTAGAAGCTTTCTTT. Protein: CASSIRLEAFF.

V is TRBV19 and J is TRBJ1-4; 9 bases match TRBD1. The CDR3 is 15 amino acids. Trimming removed 5 bases from V and 8 bases from J; junction bases left unmatched: 9. The germline gives CDR1 LNHDA, CDR2 SQIVND (reference sequence). The CDR3 nucleotides are TGTGCCAGTAGTCCCTGGACAGGGGAGGGCGAAAAACTGTTTTTT. Residues: CASSPWTGEGEKLFF.

This clone has a handful of counts. The chain is built from TRBV6-8 and TRBJ1-5; no firm D call. Trimming shortened V by 5 bases and J by 3 bases, and 8 bases separated the two germline ends. The CDR3 contains 13 residues. CDR1 and CDR2 from the germline V gene are MNHGY and SAAAGT. The CDR3 region is CASSDGPNQPQHF. In DNA form, the CDR3 reads TGTGCCAGCAGTGACGGACCCAATCAGCCCCAGCATTTT.

This clone has a handful of counts. The chain is built from TRBV15 and TRBJ1-3; D might be TRBD1 (5 bases). Germline V gene sequence: CDR1 LNHNV, CDR2 YYDKDF (reference sequence). The CDR3 has 15 amino acids. V was shortened by 1 base and J by 4 bases, with 11 bases between the two germline ends. The CDR3 reads CATSRAWGSGNTIYF. Written as DNA, the CDR3 is TGTGCCACCAGCAGAGCCTGGGGGTCCGGAAACACCATATATTTT.

This clone came up a few times. V and J are TRBV6-8 and TRBJ2-1; D tentatively reads TRBD1 or TRBD2 (5 bases each). The CDR3 contains 15 residues. Germline CDR1 reads MNHGY; CDR2 reads SAAAGT. V was trimmed by 0 bases and J by 6 bases, leaving 12 bases between them. CDR3 residues: CASSYSGLAVNEQFF. DNA of the CDR3: TGTGCCAGCAGTTACTCGGGGCTAGCTGTCAATGAGCAGTTCTTC.

This clone was counted only a few times. The CDR3 protein is CASSVGPSTEAFF. CDR3 nucleotides: TGTGCCAGCAGCGTGGGTCCGAGCACTGAAGCTTTCTTT. The V call is TRBV9, the J call TRBJ1-1; no firm D call. Per the germline V gene, CDR1 is SGDLS and CDR2 is YYNGEE. V was clipped by 2 bases and J by 4 bases, with 9 bases between them. The CDR3 is 13 residues long.

This clone was picked up a small number of times. As DNA, the CDR3 is TGCAGCGTTGTGGGGACACCCGACTCCTACAATGAGCAGTTCTTC. It encodes CSVVGTPDSYNEQFF. This chain links TRBV29-1 with TRBJ2-1; tentatively, D is TRBD1 (6 bases). The CDR3 sequence is 15 residues long. The V gene's germline CDR1 is SQVTM and CDR2 ANQGSEA. The ends were cut back, 4 bases at V and 0 bases at J, with 13 bases in the middle.

The chain couples TRBV10-2 to TRBJ2-1; D unclear. The germline V and J ends were trimmed by 0 bases and 3 bases, with 3 bases remaining between them. The CDR3 is 13 amino acids. Looked up from germline, CDR1 is WSHSY and CDR2 is SAAADI. Written as DNA, the CDR3 is TGCGCCAGCAGTGAGTCGAGCTACAATGAGCAGTTCTTC. This translates into CASSESSYNEQFF.

The V gene is TRBV10-1, the J gene TRBJ2-1, with no clear D. The CDR3 has 11 amino acids. Germline V lookup: CDR1 WNHNN, CDR2 SYGVQD (reference sequence). V was trimmed by 6 bases and J by 5 bases, leaving 5 bases between them. Here the CDR3 reads CASRVHNEQFF. DNA for the CDR3: TGCGCCAGCAGGGTCCACAATGAGCAGTTCTTC.

This chain connects TRBV9 to TRBJ1-1; D gene uncertain. Per the germline V gene, CDR1 is SGDLS and CDR2 is YYNGEE. The ends were cut back, 0 bases at V and 7 bases at J, with 13 bases in the middle. There are 14 residues in the CDR3. The CDR3 reads CASSVADTGNEAFF. As DNA, the CDR3 is TGTGCCAGCAGCGTAGCCGATACGGGGAATGAAGCTTTCTTT.

The chain carries TRBV5-1 and TRBJ2-3; weak D call: TRBD2 (6 bases). Trimming removed 4 bases from V and 2 bases from J, with 11 bases in between. Germline assignment: CDR1 SGHRS and CDR2 YFSETQ. The CDR3 length is 14 residues. CDR3 region: CASSRLDPTDTQYF. The CDR3 DNA reads TGCGCCAGCAGCCGACTAGATCCCACAGATACGCAGTATTTT.

There are a few counts of this clone. The CDR3 sequence is CASSPQMNTEAFF. CDR3 nucleotide sequence: TGTGCCAGCAGCCCTCAAATGAACACTGAAGCTTTCTTT. The V call is TRBV7-2, the J call TRBJ1-1; D gene uncertain. This CDR3 region has 13 residues. Germline CDR1 SGHTA, CDR2 FQGNSA. Trimming took off 5 bases at V and 0 bases at J, with 7 bases between the two ends.

This clone was observed a few times. This chain joins TRBV5-1 and TRBJ1-5; no clear D gene. V was clipped by 0 bases and J by 3 bases, with 16 bases between them. Per germline, CDR1 SGHRS and CDR2 YFSETQ. This CDR3 has 17 amino acids. This CDR3 reads CASSLGTGSFINQPQHF. Here the CDR3 DNA reads TGCGCCAGCAGCTTGGGTACGGGCAGCTTTATCAATCAGCCCCAGCATTTT.

The chain employs TRBV18 and TRBJ1-2, with D unresolved. Germline V gene sequence: CDR1 KGHSH, CDR2 LQKENI. V lost 2 bases to trimming and J lost 4 bases, with 11 bases between them. The CDR3 covers 14 residues. The CDR3 DNA follows: TGTGCCAGCTCACCAAGTAGGGATGCCTATGGCTACACCTTC. It yields the protein CASSPSRDAYGYTF.

This chain connects TRBV11-3 to TRBJ2-7; 10 nucleotides align to TRBD1. This CDR3 region has 15 residues. The V gene's germline CDR1 is SGHNT and CDR2 YENEEA. The V and J ends lost 5 bases and 2 bases, in that order; junction bases with no gene match: 6. CDR3 amino acids: CASSTDRGPTYEQYF. DNA for the CDR3: TGTGCCAGCAGCACTGACAGGGGGCCTACCTACGAGCAGTACTTC.

The chain joins TRBV4-1 to TRBJ2-2; D is possibly TRBD2 (5 bases). The germline V gene encodes CDR1 MGHRA and CDR2 YSYEKL. Trimming left V 5 bases short and J 1 base short, with 8 bases between. The CDR3 length is 14 residues. The CDR3 bases are TGCGCCAGCAGCTACGGGGAGAACACCGGGGAGCTGTTTTTT. It is translated as CASSYGENTGELFF.

This clone rates as medium-sized (0.01 to 0.1%). The chain joins TRBV6-8 to TRBJ1-1; TRBD1 matches 8 bases. CDR1 MNHGY and CDR2 SAAAGT come from the germline V gene. J gave up 4 bases and V 4 bases, and 5 bases lay outside the gene matches. The CDR3 extends over 14 amino acids. CDR3 coding DNA: TGTGCCAGCAGTTCCCAGGGGACAGGCACTGAAGCTTTCTTT. Its protein product is CASSSQGTGTEAFF.

The chain has TRBV12-5 and TRBJ2-2; D ambiguous. Germline V CDR1 and CDR2: LGHNT, FRNRAP. This CDR3 contains 13 residues. This CDR3 reads CASTLRNTGELFF. The CDR3 nucleotides are TGTGCCAGCACCCTTAGGAACACCGGGGAGCTGTTTTTT.

This clone has only a few counts. V and J are TRBV11-3 and TRBJ2-2, with TRBD1 matching over 7 bases. CDR3 length equals 14 residues. Germline V gene lookup returns CDR1 SGHNT and CDR2 YENEEA. Trimming at V came to 5 bases and at J to 2 bases, leaving 2 bases not matched to a gene. CDR3 DNA: TGTGCCAGCAGCCGACAGGGAAACACCGGGGAGCTGTTTTTT. This codes for CASSRQGNTGELFF. The full variable domain, with the rest looked up from reference TRBV11-3 and TRBJ2-2, is EAGVVQSPRYKIIEKKQPVAFWCNPISGHNTLYWYLQNLGQGPELLIRYENEEAVDDSQLPKDRFSAERLKGVDSTLKIQPAELGDSAVYLCASSRQGNTGELFFGEGSRLTVL.

This clone turned up a few times. This rearrangement joins TRBV12-2 to TRBJ1-5; the table's D call, TRBD1, has no DNA check behind it. TRBV12-2 is labeled a pseudogene. The CDR3 covers 19 residues. The CDR3 DNA is TGTGCAAGTCGCTTTTTAATCATGGTGGGACACCATAGCAATCAGCCCCAGCATTTT. Its translation: CASRFLIMVGHHSNQPQHF.

The V gene is TRBV28, the J gene TRBJ2-2; TRBD1 matches at 7 bases. Trimming took 8 bases from V and 5 from J; bases not matched to a gene: 11. The CDR3 totals 15 residues. Germline V gene data show CDR1 as MDHEN and CDR2 as SYDVKM. This CDR3 reads CASLTQGDGTGELFF. CDR3 sequence (DNA): TGTGCCAGCCTTACCCAGGGGGATGGAACCGGGGAGCTGTTTTTT.

J is TRBJ1-1 and V is TRBV29-1, with 11 nucleotides matching TRBD1. Trimming at V came to 5 bases and at J to 3 bases, leaving 5 bases not matched to a gene. Germline CDR1 is SQVTM and CDR2 is ANQGSEA. The CDR3 is 14 residues long. In nucleotides, the CDR3 is TGCAGCGTTCGGACAGGGGGCTCGGACACTGAAGCTTTCTTT. Translating it yields CSVRTGGSDTEAFF. Drawing the rest from reference TRBV29-1 and TRBJ1-1, the complete variable domain is SAVISQKPSRDICQRGTSLTIQCQVDSQVTMMFWYRQQPGQSLTLIATANQGSEATYESGFVIDKFPISRPNLTFSTLTVSNMSPEDSSIYLCSVRTGGSDTEAFFGQGTRLTVV.

A few counts support this clone. V and J are TRBV9 and TRBJ2-5, with 13 bases lining up with TRBD2. V was pared by 4 bases and J by 5 bases, with 8 bases of the junction left unmatched. CDR3 size: 16 residues. The germline gives CDR1 SGDLS, CDR2 YYNGEE. The CDR3 reads CASSSGLAGVGETQYF. CDR3 bases: TGTGCCAGCAGCTCCGGACTAGCGGGAGTTGGGGAGACCCAGTACTTC.

The chain employs TRBV19 and TRBJ2-7; D is perhaps TRBD2 (5 bases). Germline V gives CDR1 LNHDA, CDR2 SQIVND (reference sequence). V gave up 5 bases and J gave up 4 bases, with 9 bases separating them. This CDR3 spans 12 amino acids. CDR3 in DNA: TGTGCCAGTAGTCCAGAGGGATACGAGCAGTACTTC. This encodes CASSPEGYEQYF.